Listed here are 8 T cell receptor beta chains from one sample, sequenced in a study of blood T cell repertoires in COVID-19. The protocol was immunoSEQ multiplex PCR, while the TCRdb copy is restricted to in-frame clones and leaves out a portion. Of about 150,000 clones listed, roughly 86% were seen once; the top ten hold 15%. The sequencing input was peripheral blood. These receptor sequences come from a human donor with acute or convalescent COVID-19. The donor label of this sample is uncertain.

The gene calls are TRBV10-2 and TRBJ1-6; weak D call: TRBD1 (5 bases). Germline V gene lookup returns CDR1 WSHSY and CDR2 SAAADI. Trimming left V 3 bases short and J 7 bases short, with 13 bases between. This CDR3 has 15 residues. The CDR3 bases are TGCGCCAGCAGTGAAGGGGAGGGGAGGAATTCACCCCTCCACTTT. It yields the protein CASSEGEGRNSPLHF.

The V call is TRBV9, the J call TRBJ2-3, with a possible D match to TRBD1 (5 bases). CDR1 and CDR2 (germline): SGDLS, YYNGEE. The ends were cut back, 2 bases at V and 4 bases at J, with 11 bases in the middle. The CDR3 has 14 residues. The CDR3 DNA sequence: TGTGCCAGCAGCGTCGCAGGGCAATCAGATACGCAGTATTTT. Protein sequence: CASSVAGQSDTQYF.

This clone was observed a handful of times. J is TRBJ1-1 and V is TRBV6-5, with D tentatively TRBD1 (5 bases). The V and J ends lost 9 bases and 6 bases respectively, with 14 bases between them. Germline assignment: CDR1 MNHEY and CDR2 SVGAGI. The CDR3 extends over 12 amino acids. CDR3 coding DNA: TGTGCCAGTCCACTCGGGGGAGCTGAAGCTTTCTTT. Translating it yields CASPLGGAEAFF.

The rearrangement uses TRBV3-1 (or the pseudogene TRBV3-2) and TRBJ1-2, with a possible D match to TRBD1 (5 bases). The CDR3 is made up of 15 amino acids. Per germline, CDR1 LGHDT and CDR2 YNNKEL (reference sequence). V was clipped by 4 bases and J by 5 bases, with 17 bases between them. CDR3 sequence: CASSRLNGGGYGYTF. The CDR3 coding sequence is TGTGCCAGCAGCCGCTTAAATGGGGGGGGATATGGCTACACCTTC.

The chain carries TRBV6-5 and TRBJ1-1; D is perhaps TRBD1 (6 bases). CDR1 and CDR2 (germline): MNHEY, SVGAGI. The CDR3 totals 14 residues. Trimming cost V 7 bases and J 4 bases, with 16 bases left between them. CDR3 sequence (DNA): TGTGCCAGCAATAAAAGGGGGGGATCCACTGAAGCTTTCTTT. Translated, it gives CASNKRGGSTEAFF.

CDR3 sequence reads: CASSRRGETQYF. The CDR3 DNA is TGTGCCAGCAGCCGCAGGGGAGAGACCCAGTACTTC. The V call is TRBV7-8, the J call TRBJ2-5, with D possibly TRBD1 on 6 matching bases. CDR1 SGHVS and CDR2 FQNEAQ come from the germline V gene. The CDR3 contains 12 residues. The V and J ends lost 5 bases and 4 bases respectively, with 8 bases between them.

This chain links TRBV6-1 with TRBJ2-3; a possible D gene is TRBD1 (5 bases). CDR3 length: 19 amino acids. Germline V gene data show CDR1 as MNHNS and CDR2 as SASEGT. Between the trimmed V and J ends, which lost 2 bases and 2 bases, there was a span of 23 bases. The CDR3 sequence is CASSEKQRQTLSNTDTQYF. The CDR3 DNA sequence: TGTGCCAGCAGTGAAAAACAACGACAGACTCTTTCTAACACAGATACGCAGTATTTT.

The CDR3 sequence is CASRQHLSNQPQHF. The DNA for the CDR3 is TGTGCCAGTAGACAGCACCTTAGCAATCAGCCCCAGCATTTT. The rearrangement uses TRBV19 and TRBJ1-5; no clear D. This CDR3 spans 14 amino acids. V was cut by 6 bases and J by 0 bases, with 9 bases left in between. The germline gives CDR1 LNHDA, CDR2 SQIVND (reference sequence).